This T cell receptor beta chain was sequenced during a study of control samples from healthy donors and cancer patients (dated by TCRdb to the early 2020s). From the germline V gene (reference sequence), CDR1 is MNHNY and CDR2 is SVGAGI. The germline V end is reduced by 4 bases and the J end by 1 base; junction bases left unmatched: 3. The CDR3 spans 15 residues, from the cysteine through the phenylalanine. Kept here is only the CDR3 DNA, which spans 45 bases and is read in frame from base 1. Libraries were prepared through the immunoSEQ multiplex PCR assay. TCRdb limited this immuneACCESS table to in-frame rearrangements with V and J called. A share of clones is missing; checked studies link under half to unresolved V genes, and the rest is unexplained. For this sample the table gives under 75,000 clones, of which over 75% were detected only once. Clones ranked in the top ten supply 1% to 1.5% of the sample.

Comments on this clone: Its antigen target is currently unknown. No much larger clonotype is one base removed from it; base qualities were not supplied.

This TCR came from a woman aged 50 to 65 with colorectal cancer. The chain joins TRBV6-6 to TRBJ2-3; the central 9 bases match TRBD2. Sequenced sample: PBMCs. The CDR3 sequence is CASSSLAGGTDTQYF. The nucleotides are TGTGCCAGCAGTTCGTTAGCGGGGGGCACAGATACGCAGTATTTT.